Listed below are T cell receptor beta chains from one sample, sequenced in a study of blood T cell repertoires in COVID-19. Assay used: immunoSEQ multiplex PCR; TCRdb lists only in-frame clones, some missing. The profile shows around 220,000 clones, approximately 80% of them singletons. The sequencing input was peripheral blood. The source is a woman aged 80 or over with active or convalescent COVID-19. The CDR3 runs from the conserved cysteine through the conserved F or W. A D gene is named only where the DNA matches it firmly. Not all rows give a size; the values are once, few, many and, for expanded clones, a class.

D: -
size: -
V: TRBV5-6
J: TRBJ2-2
CDR3: CASSRGALSTGELFF
DNA: TGTGCCAGCAGCCGGGGGGCACTCTCCACCGGGGAGCTGTTTTTT

D: TRBD1
size: -
V: TRBV6-5
J: TRBJ1-2
CDR3: CASRDRGLIQGYTF
DNA: TGTGCCAGCAGAGACAGGGGGCTGATTCAAGGCTACACCTTC

D: TRBD1
size: few
V: TRBV3-1/TRBV3-2
J: TRBJ1-2
CDR3: CASSQEWDRRSGFTF
DNA: TGTGCCAGCAGCCAAGAATGGGACAGGCGTTCGGGTTTCACCTTC

D: -
size: -
V: TRBV2
J: TRBJ2-3
CDR3: CASTGQPNTDTQYF
DNA: TGTGCCAGCACCGGACAGCCAAACACAGATACGCAGTATTTT

D: -
size: -
V: TRBV3-1/TRBV3-2
J: TRBJ2-4
CDR3: CASSQQGAKNIQYF
DNA: TGTGCCAGCAGCCAACAGGGAGCCAAAAACATTCAGTACTTC

D: -
size: -
V: TRBV4-2
J: TRBJ1-2
CDR3: CASSQDVLKERRGYTF
DNA: TGTGCCAGCAGCCAAGATGTCCTAAAGGAGCGACGGGGCTACACCTTC

D: TRBD1
size: -
V: TRBV10-3
J: TRBJ1-5
CDR3: CASGTGGNQPQHF
DNA: TGTGCCAGCGGGACAGGGGGCAATCAGCCCCAGCATTTT

D: TRBD1
size: -
V: TRBV6-6
J: TRBJ1-1
CDR3: CASIDIDRDEAFF
DNA: TGTGCCAGCATCGACATTGACAGGGATGAAGCTTTCTTT

D: TRBD2
size: once
V: TRBV11-2
J: TRBJ2-7
CDR3: CASSLAPLAASYEQYF
DNA: TGTGCCAGCAGCTTAGCCCCACTAGCGGCGTCCTACGAGCAGTACTTC

D: TRBD1
size: -
V: TRBV24-1
J: TRBJ2-7
CDR3: CATSDDRGRQYF
DNA: TGTGCCACCAGTGACGACAGGGGGCGGCAGTACTTC

D: TRBD2
size: -
V: TRBV6-5
J: TRBJ2-3
CDR3: CAESSGSRLDTQYF
DNA: TGTGCCGAAAGCAGCGGGAGCCGTTTAGATACGCAGTATTTT

D: TRBD1
size: -
V: TRBV7-9
J: TRBJ2-3
CDR3: CASSYTGGYEADTQYF
DNA: TGTGCCAGCAGCTATACAGGGGGTTATGAAGCAGATACGCAGTATTTT

D: -
size: -
V: TRBV30
J: TRBJ2-7
CDR3: CAWSVQGGEQYF
DNA: TGTGCCTGGAGTGTACAAGGGGGCGAGCAGTACTTC

D: -
size: few
V: TRBV5-1
J: TRBJ1-2
CDR3: CASSLEFEGAAGYTF
DNA: TGCGCCAGCAGCTTAGAATTTGAGGGTGCAGCTGGCTACACCTTC

D: -
size: -
V: TRBV5-5
J: TRBJ1-5
CDR3: CASSFSGGDQPQHF
DNA: TGTGCCAGCAGCTTTTCGGGAGGCGATCAGCCCCAGCATTTT

D: -
size: few
V: TRBV4-1
J: TRBJ1-1
CDR3: CASSQGAGATEAFF
DNA: TGCGCCAGCAGCCAAGGGGCAGGGGCCACTGAAGCTTTCTTT

D: TRBD1
size: few
V: TRBV24-1
J: TRBJ2-7
CDR3: CATSGPDRGRTNSYEQYF
DNA: TGTGCCACCAGTGGCCCGGACAGGGGAAGAACAAACTCCTACGAGCAGTACTTC

D: TRBD2
size: -
V: TRBV5-1
J: TRBJ2-7
CDR3: CASSLLAGVSYEQYF
DNA: TGCGCCAGCAGCTTACTAGCGGGAGTGTCCTACGAGCAGTACTTC

D: -
size: -
V: TRBV5-4
J: TRBJ1-6
CDR3: CASGAGPGPLHF
DNA: TGTGCCAGCGGGGCAGGCCCTGGGCCCCTCCACTTT

D: TRBD1
size: -
V: TRBV11-2
J: TRBJ2-7
CDR3: CASSSDRGRFHEQYF
DNA: TGTGCCAGCAGCTCGGACAGGGGGCGCTTCCACGAGCAGTACTTC

D: -
size: -
V: TRBV27
J: TRBJ1-2
CDR3: CASSSQGLGGYTF
DNA: TGTGCCAGCAGTTCGCAGGGGCTCGGTGGCTACACCTTC

D: -
size: -
V: TRBV5-4
J: TRBJ2-7
CDR3: CASTMDREGEQYF
DNA: TGTGCCAGCACCATGGACAGGGAGGGCGAGCAGTACTTC

D: TRBD1
size: -
V: TRBV15
J: TRBJ2-1
CDR3: CATSRVQGVSYNEQFF
DNA: TGTGCCACCAGCAGAGTTCAGGGGGTGTCCTACAATGAGCAGTTCTTC

D: TRBD2
size: few
V: TRBV6-5
J: TRBJ2-2
CDR3: CASSGAGGTGELFF
DNA: TGTGCCAGCAGCGGGGCGGGGGGAACCGGGGAGCTGTTTTTT

D: TRBD1
size: -
V: TRBV18
J: TRBJ1-4
CDR3: CASSPGQGSANEKLFF
DNA: TGTGCCAGCTCACCGGGACAGGGATCGGCTAATGAAAAACTGTTTTTT

D: TRBD2
size: -
V: TRBV5-1
J: TRBJ2-3
CDR3: CASSRGTSPTDTQYF
DNA: TGCGCCAGCAGCCGGGGGACTAGCCCCACAGATACGCAGTATTTT

D: -
size: -
V: TRBV19
J: TRBJ2-5
CDR3: CASSLRPALTKPQETQYF
DNA: TGTGCCAGTAGTCTCAGGCCGGCGCTAACCAAGCCTCAAGAGACCCAGTACTTC

D: TRBD1
size: -
V: TRBV7-2
J: TRBJ2-3
CDR3: CASSLEGARGTDTQYF
DNA: TGTGCCAGCAGCTTAGAGGGGGCGAGGGGGACAGATACGCAGTATTTT

D: -
size: few
V: TRBV3-1/TRBV3-2
J: TRBJ1-2
CDR3: CASSQELANYGYTF
DNA: TGTGCCAGCAGCCAAGAGTTAGCTAACTATGGCTACACCTTC

D: TRBD1
size: few
V: TRBV19
J: TRBJ1-5
CDR3: CASSDRAQFQPQHF
DNA: TGTGCCAGTAGTGACAGGGCTCAGTTTCAGCCCCAGCATTTT

D: -
size: -
V: TRBV29-1
J: TRBJ2-5
CDR3: CSVDHQETQYF
DNA: TGCAGCGTTGATCATCAAGAGACCCAGTACTTC

D: -
size: -
V: TRBV12-1
J: TRBJ1-5
CDR3: CASGSSRSNQPQHF
DNA: TGTGCCAGCGGTTCCAGCAGGAGCAATCAGCCCCAGCATTTT

D: -
size: -
V: TRBV5-6
J: TRBJ2-3
CDR3: CASSTLLGGISTDTQYF
DNA: TGTGCCAGCAGCACTCTTTTGGGGGGTATAAGCACAGATACGCAGTATTTT

D: -
size: -
V: TRBV5-8
J: TRBJ1-4
CDR3: CASSVISKNEKLFF
DNA: TGTGCCAGCAGCGTAATCAGTAAAAATGAAAAACTGTTTTTT

D: -
size: -
V: TRBV30
J: TRBJ1-1
CDR3: CAWSVQATAFF
DNA: TGTGCCTGGAGTGTTCAGGCAACGGCTTTCTTT

D: -
size: -
V: TRBV12-3/TRBV12-4
J: TRBJ1-2
CDR3: CASSPNGGGGYTF
DNA: TGTGCCAGCAGTCCCAACGGGGGTGGCGGCTACACCTTC

D: TRBD1
size: -
V: TRBV5-6
J: TRBJ1-5
CDR3: CASSRGQGANQPQHF
DNA: TGTGCCAGCAGCCGGGGACAGGGGGCCAATCAGCCCCAGCATTTT

D: TRBD2
size: -
V: TRBV19
J: TRBJ2-1
CDR3: CASSASGRAYNEQFF
DNA: TGTGCCAGTAGTGCTAGCGGGAGGGCCTACAATGAGCAGTTCTTC

D: -
size: -
V: TRBV28
J: TRBJ1-5
CDR3: CASDPAGGQPQHF
DNA: TGTGCCAGCGACCCGGCGGGGGGTCAGCCCCAGCATTTT

D: -
size: many
V: TRBV5-5
J: TRBJ2-2
CDR3: CASSFGQNTGELFF
DNA: TGTGCCAGCAGCTTTGGACAGAACACCGGGGAGCTGTTTTTT

D: TRBD2
size: -
V: TRBV3-1/TRBV3-2
J: TRBJ2-2
CDR3: CASSPTSGVTGELFF
DNA: TGTGCCAGCAGCCCGACTAGCGGAGTCACCGGGGAGCTGTTTTTT

D: TRBD2
size: few
V: TRBV5-1
J: TRBJ2-1
CDR3: CASNQRGYNEQFF
DNA: TGCGCCAGCAACCAGCGGGGGTACAATGAGCAGTTCTTC

D: -
size: once
V: TRBV9
J: TRBJ2-2
CDR3: CASSVDPRAGTGELFF
DNA: TGTGCCAGCAGCGTAGATCCCAGGGCAGGGACCGGGGAGCTGTTTTTT

D: TRBD1
size: -
V: TRBV19
J: TRBJ1-5
CDR3: CASSIDRGGQGTRNQPQHF
DNA: TGTGCCAGTAGTATAGATCGGGGGGGACAGGGGACCCGAAATCAGCCCCAGCATTTT

D: -
size: -
V: TRBV11-2
J: TRBJ1-1
CDR3: CASSFGGALAFF
DNA: TGTGCCAGCAGCTTTGGGGGGGCCCTGGCTTTCTTT

D: TRBD1
size: -
V: TRBV27
J: TRBJ1-1
CDR3: CASSSFQGARGEAFF
DNA: TGTGCCAGCAGTTCATTTCAGGGGGCGAGGGGTGAAGCTTTCTTT

D: TRBD1
size: -
V: TRBV5-8
J: TRBJ1-1
CDR3: CASRFGQGTFDTEAFF
DNA: TGTGCCAGCAGATTCGGACAGGGGACCTTTGACACTGAAGCTTTCTTT

D: -
size: -
V: TRBV7-2
J: TRBJ2-3
CDR3: CASSKETRDTQYF
DNA: TGTGCCAGCAGCAAAGAGACTAGAGATACGCAGTATTTT